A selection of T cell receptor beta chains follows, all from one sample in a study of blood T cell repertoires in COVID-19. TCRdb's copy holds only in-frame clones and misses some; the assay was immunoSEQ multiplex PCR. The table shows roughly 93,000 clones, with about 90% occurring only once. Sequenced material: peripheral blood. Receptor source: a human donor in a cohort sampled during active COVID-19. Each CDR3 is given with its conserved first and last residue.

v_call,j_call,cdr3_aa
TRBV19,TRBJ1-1,CASSIDRQSFEAFF
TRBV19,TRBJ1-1,CASSIGGNTEAFF
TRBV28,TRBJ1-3,CASSLWGPGSSGNTIYF
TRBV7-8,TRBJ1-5,CASSRPPGQPQHF
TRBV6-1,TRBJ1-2,CASSEAWGDYGYTF
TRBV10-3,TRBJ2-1,CAISIEAREQFF
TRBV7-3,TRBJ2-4,CANKFGQSFKNIQYF
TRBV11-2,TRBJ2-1,CASSLLSNEQFF
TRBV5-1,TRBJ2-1,CASSLAGLSSYNEQFF
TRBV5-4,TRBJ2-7,CASSLQAGPREQYF
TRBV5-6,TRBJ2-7,CASSLGHEQYF
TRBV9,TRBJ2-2,CASSVGLKRELFF
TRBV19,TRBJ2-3,CASTKRGLPSTDTQYF
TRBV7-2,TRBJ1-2,CASSLDGAPTGYTF
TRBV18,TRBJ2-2,CASSPRGQGFTNTGELFF
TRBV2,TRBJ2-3,CASDRDYFPTDTQYF
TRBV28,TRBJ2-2,CATVHRTGELFF
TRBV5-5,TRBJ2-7,CASSLGAPYEQYF
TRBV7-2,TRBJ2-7,CASSPWTGKSYEQYF
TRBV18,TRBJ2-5,CASSPLLTSGRLETQYF
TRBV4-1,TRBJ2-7,CASSQGPGLVVPHEQYF
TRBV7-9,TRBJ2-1,CASSLLGLGGNEQFF
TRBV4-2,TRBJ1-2,CASSQAQGTNYGYTF
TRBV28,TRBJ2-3,CASSPIAALMGTDTQYF
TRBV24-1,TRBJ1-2,CATTAGENYGYTF
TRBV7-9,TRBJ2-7,CASSLALAGVHEQYF
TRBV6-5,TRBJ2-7,CASVSGLAGTYEQYF
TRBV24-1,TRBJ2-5,CATSDSRTSGGTQETQYF
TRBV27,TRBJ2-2,CASGIRDILTGELFF
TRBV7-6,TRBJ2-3,CASSSVPGDTQYF
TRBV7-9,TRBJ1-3,CASSLALGRGNTIYF
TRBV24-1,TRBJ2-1,CATRAPGTSGSKEQFF
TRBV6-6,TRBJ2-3,CASSPGQGRHTDTQYF
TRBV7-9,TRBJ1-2,CASSLMSPTLYGYTF
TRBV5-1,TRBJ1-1,CASSLGTANTEAFF
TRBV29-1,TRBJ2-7,CSVESGSYEQYF
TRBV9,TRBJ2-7,CASSVALGAREQYF
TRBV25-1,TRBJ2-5,CASSEGGSGRAKTQYF
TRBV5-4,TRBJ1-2,CASSLGLGTEFGGYTF
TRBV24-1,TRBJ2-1,CATSDRKYGRRVSYNEQFF
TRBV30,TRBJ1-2,CAWSTVDHSVWNTF
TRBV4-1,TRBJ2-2,CASTRAPGTGELFF
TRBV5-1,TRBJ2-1,CASRYGTSGRRNEQFF
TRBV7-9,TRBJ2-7,CASEREAYEQYF
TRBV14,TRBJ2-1,CARDRANEQFF
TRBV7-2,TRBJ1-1,CASRQRGGRMNTEAFF
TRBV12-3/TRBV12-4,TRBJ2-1,CASSLRVNEQFF
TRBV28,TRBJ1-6,CASRLTGDPYNSPLHF
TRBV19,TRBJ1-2,CASSFGDRGYGYTF
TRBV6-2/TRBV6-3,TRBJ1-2,CASSLRGGSRGYTF
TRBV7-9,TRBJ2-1,CASSFRDRASGEQFF
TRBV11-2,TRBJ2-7,CASRGGVYEQYF
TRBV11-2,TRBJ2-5,CASSWRRQETQYF
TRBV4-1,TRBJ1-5,CASSQPGGLYSNQPQHF
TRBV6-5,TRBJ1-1,CASRPDRGMNTEAFF